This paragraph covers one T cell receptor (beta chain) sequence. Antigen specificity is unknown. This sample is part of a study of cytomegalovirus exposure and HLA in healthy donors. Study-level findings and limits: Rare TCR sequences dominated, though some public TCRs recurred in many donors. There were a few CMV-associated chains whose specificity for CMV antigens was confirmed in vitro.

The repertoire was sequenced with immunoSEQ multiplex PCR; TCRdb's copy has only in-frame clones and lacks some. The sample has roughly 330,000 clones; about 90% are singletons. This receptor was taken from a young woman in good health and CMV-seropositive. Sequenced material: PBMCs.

The chain's CDR3 is CASRLGQEGNQPQHF. In DNA, the CDR3 is TGCGCCAGCAGGTTAGGACAGGAAGGCAATCAGCCCCAGCATTTT. This chain uses TRBV5-1 with TRBJ1-5; the match to TRBD1 covers 7 bases. The CDR3 has 15 residues. Germline CDR1 is SGHRS and CDR2 is YFSETQ. The J segment lost 2 bases and the V segment lost 5 bases, leaving 7 bases of the junction unmatched.